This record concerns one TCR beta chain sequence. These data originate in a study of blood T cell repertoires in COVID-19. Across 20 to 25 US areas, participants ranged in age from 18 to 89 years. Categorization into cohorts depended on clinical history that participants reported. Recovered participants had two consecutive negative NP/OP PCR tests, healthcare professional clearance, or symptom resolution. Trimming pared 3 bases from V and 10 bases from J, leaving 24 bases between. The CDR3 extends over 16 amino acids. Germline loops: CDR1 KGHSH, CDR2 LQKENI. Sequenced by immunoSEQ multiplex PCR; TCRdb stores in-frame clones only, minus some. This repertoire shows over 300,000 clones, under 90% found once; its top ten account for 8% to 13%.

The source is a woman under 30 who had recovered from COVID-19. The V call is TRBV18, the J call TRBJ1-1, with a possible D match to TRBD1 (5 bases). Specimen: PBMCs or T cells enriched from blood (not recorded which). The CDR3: CASSPFSSDQGLGAFF. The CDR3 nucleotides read TGTGCCAGCTCACCTTTTTCTTCGGACCAGGGCCTTGGAGCTTTCTTT.